The present T cell receptor (beta chain) was sequenced within a study of long-term antiretroviral therapy in people with HIV. The V end lost 0 bases, the J end lost 3 bases, and 13 bases lay between the germline ends. Germline CDR1 SGHDT, CDR2 YYEEEE. The length of the CDR3 is 17 residues. Findings and caveats of the study: Absence of data on ART adherence, viral resistance or therapy changes was noted. Patients on ART gained diversity, which nonetheless stayed below transplant donor controls. At every time point, clones expanded before ART dominated the repertoire. Blood was collected between about 2003 and 2018, possibly under older ART regimens.

The sample holds one count of this clone. Its antigen is still unknown. The assay, immunoSEQ v3.0, was run at survey level. Using immunoSEQ multiplex PCR, the repertoire was profiled, and TCRdb retains in-frame clones only, with some absent. The table has over 35,000 clones, about 94% seen once. The receptor's source is a man younger than 45 with HIV. Source: unsorted PBMCs, taken 9 to 9.5 years after starting antiretroviral therapy. The rearrangement links TRBV5-6 to TRBJ1-6; D possibly corresponds to TRBD1 (6 bases). CDR3 in amino acids: CASSLAGGGHYNSPLHF. DNA for the CDR3: TGTGCCAGCAGCTTGGCCGGGGGGGGCCACTATAATTCACCCCTCCACTTT.